Sequencing of this T cell receptor (beta chain) was carried out in a study of early T cells in non-severe SARS-CoV-2 infection. Study-wide context: Alpha and beta chains were unpaired, from unsorted whole-blood bulk RNA.

Details on this clonotype: Antigen: not known.

Unique molecular identifiers tagged individual cDNA molecules. TCRdb used MiXCR to reprocess the 5' RACE reads, holding one entry per CDR3 protein. The table lists under 100,000 distinct CDR3 sequences, around 13% of them singletons. Trimming pared 1 base from V and 1 base from J, leaving 7 bases between. The CDR3 runs 13 residues. Per the germline V gene, CDR1 is DFQATT and CDR2 is SNEGSKA (reference sequence). General study results and limits: Reliance on VDJdb matching favored anti-spike CD8 responses; private and CD4 specificities were missed.

This chain uses TRBV20-1 with TRBJ2-5; D gene ambiguous. Sequencing was done on a sample of whole blood. The sequence was collected from an adult who was a healthcare worker with PCR-confirmed SARS-CoV-2 infection or an uninfected control (not recorded which). This CDR3 reads CSARVTRQETQYF. Written as DNA, the CDR3 is TGCAGTGCTAGAGTCACGCGCCAAGAGACCCAGTACTTC.